This T cell receptor (beta chain) was sequenced in a study of T cell responses to AZD1222 COVID-19 vaccine. Points from the study as a whole: Vaccine-related CD4 TCRs covered spike, predominating at 160-218 and 743-854. Donors were chiefly white British, with a greater number of females, and clonal diversity was perhaps underestimated. The number of AZD1222 recipients seropositive at baseline was only five or six. Increased Spike-specific TCR breadth and depth were observed after two AZD1222 doses.

V lost 2 bases, J lost 6 bases, and 1 base stayed unmatched. The CDR3 is 15 amino acids. From germline, CDR1 is MNHEY and CDR2 SVGAGI. Concerning this clone itself: The target antigen is unknown.

The table came from immunoSEQ multiplex PCR; TCRdb's copy has only in-frame clones and leaves some out. Among tens of thousands of clones listed, 80% were seen once. This chain uses TRBV6-5 with TRBJ2-5; TRBD2 matches at 15 bases. This specimen consisted of peripheral blood, obtained on day 0 of AZD1222 vaccination. The source of this sequence is an adult in good health. In nucleotides, the CDR3 is TGTGCCAGCAGTTACGGGACTAGCGGGGGGCAGACCCAGTACTTC. Protein sequence: CASSYGTSGGQTQYF.